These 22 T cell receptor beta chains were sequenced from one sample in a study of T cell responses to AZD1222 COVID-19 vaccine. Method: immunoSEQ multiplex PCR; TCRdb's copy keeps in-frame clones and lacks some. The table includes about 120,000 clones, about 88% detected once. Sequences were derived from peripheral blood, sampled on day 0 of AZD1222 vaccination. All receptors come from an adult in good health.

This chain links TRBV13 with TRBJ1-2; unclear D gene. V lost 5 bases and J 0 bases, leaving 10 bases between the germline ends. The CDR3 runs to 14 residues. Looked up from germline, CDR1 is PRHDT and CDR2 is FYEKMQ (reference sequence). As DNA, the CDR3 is TGTGCCAGCAGCCTGTCCGGTCCTAACTATGGCTACACCTTC. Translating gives CASSLSGPNYGYTF.

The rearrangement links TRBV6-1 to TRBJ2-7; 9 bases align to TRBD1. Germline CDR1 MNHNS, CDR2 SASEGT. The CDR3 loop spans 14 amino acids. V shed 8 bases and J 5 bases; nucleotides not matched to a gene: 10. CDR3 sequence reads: CASVPGQGFHEQYF. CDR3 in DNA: TGTGCCAGCGTCCCCGGACAGGGGTTCCACGAGCAGTACTTC.

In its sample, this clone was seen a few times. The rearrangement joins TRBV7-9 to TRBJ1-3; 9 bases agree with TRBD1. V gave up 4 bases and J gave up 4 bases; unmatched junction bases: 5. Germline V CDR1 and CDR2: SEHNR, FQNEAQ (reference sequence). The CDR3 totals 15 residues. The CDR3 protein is CASSSNRGQGNTIYF. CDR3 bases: TGTGCCAGCAGCTCAAACAGGGGGCAAGGAAACACCATATATTTT.

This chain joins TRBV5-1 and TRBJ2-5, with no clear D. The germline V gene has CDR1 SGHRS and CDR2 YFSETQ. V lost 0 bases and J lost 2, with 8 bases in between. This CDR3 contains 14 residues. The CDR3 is CASSLALGQETQYF. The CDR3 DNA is TGCGCCAGCAGCTTGGCCCTGGGGCAAGAGACCCAGTACTTC.

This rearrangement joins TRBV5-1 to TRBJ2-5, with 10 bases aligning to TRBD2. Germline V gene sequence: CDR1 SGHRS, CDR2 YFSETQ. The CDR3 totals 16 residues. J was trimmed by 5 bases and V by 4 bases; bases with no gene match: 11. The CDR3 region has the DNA TGCGCCAGCAGCGGGCTAGCGGGAGATCAAGGGGAGACCCAGTACTTC. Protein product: CASSGLAGDQGETQYF.

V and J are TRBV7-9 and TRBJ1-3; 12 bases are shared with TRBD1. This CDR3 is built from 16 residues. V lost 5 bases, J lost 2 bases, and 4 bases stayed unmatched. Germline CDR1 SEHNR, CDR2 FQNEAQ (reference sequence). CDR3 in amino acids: CASSEGQGATGNTIYF. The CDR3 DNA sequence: TGTGCCAGCAGCGAGGGACAGGGGGCAACTGGAAACACCATATATTTT.

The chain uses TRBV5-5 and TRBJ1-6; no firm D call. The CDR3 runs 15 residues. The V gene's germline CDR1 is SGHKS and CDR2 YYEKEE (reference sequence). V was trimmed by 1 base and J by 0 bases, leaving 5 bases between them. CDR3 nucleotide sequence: TGTGCCAGCAGCTTGAAGAGCTCCTATAATTCACCCCTCCACTTT. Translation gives CASSLKSSYNSPLHF.

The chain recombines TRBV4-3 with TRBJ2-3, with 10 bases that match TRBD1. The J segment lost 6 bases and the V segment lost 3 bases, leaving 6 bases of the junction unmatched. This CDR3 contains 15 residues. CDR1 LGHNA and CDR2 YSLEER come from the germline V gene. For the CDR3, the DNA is TGCGCCAGCAGCCAGGACAGGGGGTTAGGGGATACGCAGTATTTT. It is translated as CASSQDRGLGDTQYF.

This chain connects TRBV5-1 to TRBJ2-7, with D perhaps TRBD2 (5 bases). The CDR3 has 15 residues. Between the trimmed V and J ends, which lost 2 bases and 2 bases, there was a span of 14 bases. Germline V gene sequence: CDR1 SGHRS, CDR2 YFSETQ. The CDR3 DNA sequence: TGCGCCAGCAGCTTAGATGGACTGGCGACCTACGAGCAGTACTTC. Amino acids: CASSLDGLATYEQYF. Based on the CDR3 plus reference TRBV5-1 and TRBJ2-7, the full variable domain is KAGVTQTPRYLIKTRGQQVTLSCSPISGHRSVSWYQQTPGQGLQFLFEYFSETQRNKGNFPGRFSGRQFSNSRSEMNVSTLELGDSALYLCASSLDGLATYEQYFGPGTRLTVT.

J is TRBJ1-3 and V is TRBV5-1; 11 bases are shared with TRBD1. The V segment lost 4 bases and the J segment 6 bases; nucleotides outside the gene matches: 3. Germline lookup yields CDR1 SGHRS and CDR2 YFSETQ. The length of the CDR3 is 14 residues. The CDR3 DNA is TGCGCCAGCAGCCGGGGACAGGGGGAAAACACCATATATTTT. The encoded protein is CASSRGQGENTIYF.

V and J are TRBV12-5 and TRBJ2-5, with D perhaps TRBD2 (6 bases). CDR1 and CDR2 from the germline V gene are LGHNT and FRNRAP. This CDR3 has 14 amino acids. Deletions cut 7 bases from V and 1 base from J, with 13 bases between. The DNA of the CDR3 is TGTGCTAGTGTCCTCGGCGGGGTCCAAGAGACCCAGTACTTC. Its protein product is CASVLGGVQETQYF.

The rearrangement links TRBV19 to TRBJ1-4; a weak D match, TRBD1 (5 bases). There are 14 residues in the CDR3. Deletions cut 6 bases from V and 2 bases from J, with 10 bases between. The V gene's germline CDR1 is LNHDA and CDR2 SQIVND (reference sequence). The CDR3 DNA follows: TGTGCCAGTAGCCCGGGACGGACTAATGAAAAACTGTTTTTT. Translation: CASSPGRTNEKLFF. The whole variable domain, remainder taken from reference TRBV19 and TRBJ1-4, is DGGITQSPKYLFRKEGQNVTLSCEQNLNHDAMYWYRQDPGQGLRLIYYSQIVNDFQKGDIAEGYSVSREKKESFPLTVTSAQKNPTAFYLCASSPGRTNEKLFFGSGTQLSVL.

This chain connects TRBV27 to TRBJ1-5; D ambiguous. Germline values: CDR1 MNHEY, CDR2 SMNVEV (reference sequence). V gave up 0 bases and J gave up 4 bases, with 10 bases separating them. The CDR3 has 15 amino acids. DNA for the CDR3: TGTGCCAGCAGTTTATCGTGGGCCAGAAATCAGCCCCAGCATTTT. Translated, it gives CASSLSWARNQPQHF.

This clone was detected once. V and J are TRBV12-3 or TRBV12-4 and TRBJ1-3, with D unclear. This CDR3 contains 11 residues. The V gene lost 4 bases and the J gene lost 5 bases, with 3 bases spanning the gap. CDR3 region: CASSWRNTIYF. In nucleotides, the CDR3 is TGTGCCAGCAGTTGGAGAAACACCATATATTTT.

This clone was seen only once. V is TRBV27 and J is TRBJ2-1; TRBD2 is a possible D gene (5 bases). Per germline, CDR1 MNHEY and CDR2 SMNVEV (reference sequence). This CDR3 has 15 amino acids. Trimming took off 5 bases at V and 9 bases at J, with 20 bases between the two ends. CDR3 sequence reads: CASSLSLAGRGEQFF. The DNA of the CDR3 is TGTGCCAGCAGTCTCTCCCTAGCTGGACGTGGTGAGCAGTTCTTC.

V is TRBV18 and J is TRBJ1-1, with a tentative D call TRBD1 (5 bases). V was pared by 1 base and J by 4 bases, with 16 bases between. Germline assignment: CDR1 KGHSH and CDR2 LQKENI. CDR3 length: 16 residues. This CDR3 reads CASSPQGKNGVTEAFF. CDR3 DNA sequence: TGTGCCAGCTCACCACAGGGGAAAAACGGTGTCACTGAAGCTTTCTTT. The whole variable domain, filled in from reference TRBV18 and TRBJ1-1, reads NAGVMQNPRHLVRRRGQEARLRCSPMKGHSHVYWYRQLPEEGLKFMVYLQKENIIDESGMPKERFSAEFPKEGPSILRIQQVVRGDSAAYFCASSPQGKNGVTEAFFGQGTRLTVV.

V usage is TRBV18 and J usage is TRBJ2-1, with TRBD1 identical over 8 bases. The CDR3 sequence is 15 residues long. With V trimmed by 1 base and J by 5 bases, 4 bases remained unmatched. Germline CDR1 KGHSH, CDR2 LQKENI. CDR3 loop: CASSPRTGPHNEQFF. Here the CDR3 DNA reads TGTGCCAGCTCACCACGGACAGGGCCGCACAATGAGCAGTTCTTC.

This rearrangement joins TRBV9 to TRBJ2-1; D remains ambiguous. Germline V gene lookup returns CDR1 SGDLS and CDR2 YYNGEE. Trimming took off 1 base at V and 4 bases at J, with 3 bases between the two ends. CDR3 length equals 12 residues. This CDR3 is CASSVQYNEQFF. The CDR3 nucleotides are TGTGCCAGCAGCGTACAGTACAATGAGCAGTTCTTC. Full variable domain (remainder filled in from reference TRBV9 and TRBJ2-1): DSGVTQTPKHLITATGQRVTLRCSPRSGDLSVYWYQQSLDQGLQFLIQYYNGEERAKGNILERFSAQQFPDLHSELNLSSLELGDSALYFCASSVQYNEQFFGPGTRLTVL.

For the CDR3, the DNA is TGTGCCAGCAGCCCGGGGACAGTTAATGAGCAGTTCTTC. Translating gives CASSPGTVNEQFF. The V and J genes are TRBV7-9 and TRBJ2-1; 7 nucleotides match TRBD1. The germline gives CDR1 SEHNR, CDR2 FQNEAQ (reference sequence). This CDR3 contains 13 residues. V was clipped by 5 bases and J by 7 bases; unmatched bases: 5.

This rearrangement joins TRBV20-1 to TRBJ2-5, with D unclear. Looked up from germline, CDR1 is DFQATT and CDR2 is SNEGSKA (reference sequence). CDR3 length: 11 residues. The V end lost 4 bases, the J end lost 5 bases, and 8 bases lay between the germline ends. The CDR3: CSAKVGETQYF. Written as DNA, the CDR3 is TGCAGTGCTAAGGTCGGGGAGACCCAGTACTTC.

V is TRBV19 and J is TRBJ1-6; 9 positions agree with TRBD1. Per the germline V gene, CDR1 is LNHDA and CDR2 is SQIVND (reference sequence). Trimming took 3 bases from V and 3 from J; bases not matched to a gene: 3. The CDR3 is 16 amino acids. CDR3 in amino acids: CASSIGTGHYNSPLHF. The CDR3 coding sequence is TGTGCCAGTAGTATCGGGACAGGGCACTATAATTCACCCCTCCACTTT. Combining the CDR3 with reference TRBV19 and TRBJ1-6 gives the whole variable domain DGGITQSPKYLFRKEGQNVTLSCEQNLNHDAMYWYRQDPGQGLRLIYYSQIVNDFQKGDIAEGYSVSREKKESFPLTVTSAQKNPTAFYLCASSIGTGHYNSPLHFGNGTRLTVT.

In DNA, the CDR3 is TGTGCCAGCAGCTCCGAGGGGGACATTCAGTACTTC. This codes for CASSSEGDIQYF. The gene calls are TRBV12-3 or TRBV12-4 and TRBJ2-4; TRBD1 might be the D (6 bases). V shed 6 bases and J shed 8 bases, with 11 bases lying between them. The CDR3 covers 12 residues.